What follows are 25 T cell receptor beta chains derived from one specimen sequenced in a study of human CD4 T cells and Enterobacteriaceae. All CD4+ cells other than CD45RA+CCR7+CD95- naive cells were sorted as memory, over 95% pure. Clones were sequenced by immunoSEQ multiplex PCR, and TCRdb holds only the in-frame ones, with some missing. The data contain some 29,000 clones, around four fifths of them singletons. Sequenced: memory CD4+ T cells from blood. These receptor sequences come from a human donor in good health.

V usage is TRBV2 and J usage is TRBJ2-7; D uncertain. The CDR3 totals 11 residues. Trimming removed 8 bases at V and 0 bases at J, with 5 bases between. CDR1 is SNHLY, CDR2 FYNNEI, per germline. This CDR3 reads CASALSYEQYF. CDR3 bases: TGTGCCAGCGCCCTCTCCTACGAGCAGTACTTC.

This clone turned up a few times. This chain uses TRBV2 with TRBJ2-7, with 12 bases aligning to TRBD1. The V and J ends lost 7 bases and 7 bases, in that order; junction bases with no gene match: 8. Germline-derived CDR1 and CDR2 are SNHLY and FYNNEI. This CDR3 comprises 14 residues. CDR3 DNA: TGTGCCAGCATGGAGGGACAGGGGGCGAGGGAGCAGTACTTC. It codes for CASMEGQGAREQYF.

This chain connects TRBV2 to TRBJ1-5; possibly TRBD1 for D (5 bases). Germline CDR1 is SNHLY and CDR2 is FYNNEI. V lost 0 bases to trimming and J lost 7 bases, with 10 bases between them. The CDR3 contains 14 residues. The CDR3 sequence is CASSEAPGQQPQHF. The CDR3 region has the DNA TGTGCCAGCAGTGAAGCACCAGGGCAACAGCCCCAGCATTTT. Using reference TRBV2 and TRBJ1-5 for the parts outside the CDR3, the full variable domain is EPEVTQTPSHQVTQMGQEVILRCVPISNHLYFYWYRQILGQKVEFLVSFYNNEISEKSEIFDDQFSVERPDGSNFTLKIRSTKLEDSAMYFCASSEAPGQQPQHFGDGTRLSIL.

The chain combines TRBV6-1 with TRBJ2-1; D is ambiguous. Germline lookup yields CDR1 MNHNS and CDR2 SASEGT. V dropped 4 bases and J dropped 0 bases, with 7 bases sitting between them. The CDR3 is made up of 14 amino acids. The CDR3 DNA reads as TGTGCCAGCAGTGCGGACGGCTCCTACAATGAGCAGTTCTTC. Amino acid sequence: CASSADGSYNEQFF.

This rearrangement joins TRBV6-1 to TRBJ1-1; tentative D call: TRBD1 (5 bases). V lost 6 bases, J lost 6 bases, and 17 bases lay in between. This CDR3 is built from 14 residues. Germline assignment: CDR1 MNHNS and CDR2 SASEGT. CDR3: CASRMGVGTPEAFF. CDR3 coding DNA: TGTGCCAGCAGGATGGGTGTGGGGACCCCTGAAGCTTTCTTT.

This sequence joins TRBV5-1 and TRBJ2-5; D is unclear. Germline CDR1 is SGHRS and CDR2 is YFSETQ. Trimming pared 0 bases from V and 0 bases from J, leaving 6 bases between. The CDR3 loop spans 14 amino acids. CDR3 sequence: CASSLGTYQETQYF. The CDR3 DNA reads TGCGCCAGCAGCTTGGGCACGTACCAAGAGACCCAGTACTTC.

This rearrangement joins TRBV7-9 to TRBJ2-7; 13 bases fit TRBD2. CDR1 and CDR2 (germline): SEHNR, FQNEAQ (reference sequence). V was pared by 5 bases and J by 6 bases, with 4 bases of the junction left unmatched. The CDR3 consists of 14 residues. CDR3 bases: TGTGCCAGCAGCCCGGGACTAGCGGGATTCGAGCAGTACTTC. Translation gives CASSPGLAGFEQYF. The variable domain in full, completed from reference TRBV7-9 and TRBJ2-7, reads DTGVSQNPRHKITKRGQNVTFRCDPISEHNRLYWYRQTLGQGPEFLTYFQNEAQLEKSRLLSDRFSAERPKGSFSTLEIQRTEQGDSAMYLCASSPGLAGFEQYFGPGTRLTVT.

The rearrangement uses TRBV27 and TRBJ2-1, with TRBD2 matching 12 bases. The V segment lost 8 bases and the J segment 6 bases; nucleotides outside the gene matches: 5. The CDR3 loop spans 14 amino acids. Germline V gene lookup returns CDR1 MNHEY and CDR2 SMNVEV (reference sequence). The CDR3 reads CASYPSGRGNEQFF. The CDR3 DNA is TGTGCCAGCTATCCTAGCGGGAGGGGCAATGAGCAGTTCTTC.

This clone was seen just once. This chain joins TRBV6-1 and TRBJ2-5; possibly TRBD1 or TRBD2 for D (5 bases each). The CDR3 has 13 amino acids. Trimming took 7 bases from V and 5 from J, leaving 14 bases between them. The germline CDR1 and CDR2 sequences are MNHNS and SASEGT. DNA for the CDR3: TGTGCCAGCACTTCTAACTGGGGGGAGACCCAGTACTTC. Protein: CASTSNWGETQYF.

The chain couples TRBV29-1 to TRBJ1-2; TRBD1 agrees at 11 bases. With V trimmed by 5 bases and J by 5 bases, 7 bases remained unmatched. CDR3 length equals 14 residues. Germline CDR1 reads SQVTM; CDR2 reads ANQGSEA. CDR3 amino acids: CSVPGQGGIYGYTF. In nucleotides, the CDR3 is TGCAGCGTTCCGGGACAGGGGGGTATATATGGCTACACCTTC.

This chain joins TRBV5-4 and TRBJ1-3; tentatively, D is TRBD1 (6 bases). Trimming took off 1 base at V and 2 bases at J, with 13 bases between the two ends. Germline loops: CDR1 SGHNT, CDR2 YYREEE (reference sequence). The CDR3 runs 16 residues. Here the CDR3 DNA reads TGTGCCAGCAGCTTGCAAGGGGGTCTACCTGGAAACACCATATATTTT. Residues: CASSLQGGLPGNTIYF. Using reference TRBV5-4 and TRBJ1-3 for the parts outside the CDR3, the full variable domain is ETGVTQSPTHLIKTRGQQVTLRCSSQSGHNTVSWYQQALGQGPQFIFQYYREEENGRGNFPPRFSGLQFPNYSSELNVNALELDDSALYLCASSLQGGLPGNTIYFGEGSWLTVV.

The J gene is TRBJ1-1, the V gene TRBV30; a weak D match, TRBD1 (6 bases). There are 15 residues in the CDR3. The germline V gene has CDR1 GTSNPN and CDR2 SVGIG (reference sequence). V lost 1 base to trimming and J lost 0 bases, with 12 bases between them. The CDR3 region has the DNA TGTGCCTGGAGTGAACAGGGAAAGTTGAACACTGAAGCTTTCTTT. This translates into CAWSEQGKLNTEAFF.

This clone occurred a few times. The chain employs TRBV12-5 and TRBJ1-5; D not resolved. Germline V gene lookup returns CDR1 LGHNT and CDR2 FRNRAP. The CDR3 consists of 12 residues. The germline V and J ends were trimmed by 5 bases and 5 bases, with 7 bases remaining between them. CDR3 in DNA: TGTGCTAGTGGTCGAGATGATCAGCCCCAGCATTTT. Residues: CASGRDDQPQHF.

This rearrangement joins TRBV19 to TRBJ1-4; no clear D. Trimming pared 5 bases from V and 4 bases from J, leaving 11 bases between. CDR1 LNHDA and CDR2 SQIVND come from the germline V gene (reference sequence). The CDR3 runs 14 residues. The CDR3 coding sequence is TGTGCCAGTAGTCCACCGGGTATTAATGAAAAACTGTTTTTT. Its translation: CASSPPGINEKLFF.

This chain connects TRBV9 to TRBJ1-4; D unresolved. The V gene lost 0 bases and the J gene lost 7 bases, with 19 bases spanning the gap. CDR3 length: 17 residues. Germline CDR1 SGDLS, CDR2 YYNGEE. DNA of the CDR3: TGTGCCAGCAGCGTAGACCCCGCGGGCCCCTTGGGTGAAAAACTGTTTTTT. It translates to CASSVDPAGPLGEKLFF.

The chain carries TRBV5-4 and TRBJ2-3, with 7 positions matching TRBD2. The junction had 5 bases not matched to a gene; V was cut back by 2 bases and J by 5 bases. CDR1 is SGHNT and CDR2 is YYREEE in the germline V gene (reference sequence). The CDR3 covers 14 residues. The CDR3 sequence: CASSLTSEGDTQYF. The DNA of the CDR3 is TGTGCCAGCAGCTTAACTAGCGAAGGAGATACGCAGTATTTT.

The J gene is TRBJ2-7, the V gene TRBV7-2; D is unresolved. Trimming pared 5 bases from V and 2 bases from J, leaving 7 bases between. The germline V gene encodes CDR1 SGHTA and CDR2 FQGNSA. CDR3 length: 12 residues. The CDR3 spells CASSRSTYEQYF. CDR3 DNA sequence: TGTGCCAGCAGCCGCTCTACCTACGAGCAGTACTTC. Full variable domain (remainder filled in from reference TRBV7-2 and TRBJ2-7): GAGVSQSPSNKVTEKGKDVELRCDPISGHTALYWYRQSLGQGLEFLIYFQGNSAPDKSGLPSDRFSAERTGGSVSTLTIQRTQQEDSAVYLCASSRSTYEQYFGPGTRLTVT.

In DNA form, the CDR3 reads TGTGCCAGCAGCCCAGTAAAGGGACGAGAGGACACAGATACGCAGTATTTT. Translating gives CASSPVKGREDTDTQYF. This sequence joins TRBV28 and TRBJ2-3, with D perhaps assigned TRBD1 or TRBD2 (5 bases each). This CDR3 comprises 17 residues. Germline values: CDR1 MDHEN, CDR2 SYDVKM. V lost 6 bases to trimming and J lost 2 bases, with 21 bases between them.

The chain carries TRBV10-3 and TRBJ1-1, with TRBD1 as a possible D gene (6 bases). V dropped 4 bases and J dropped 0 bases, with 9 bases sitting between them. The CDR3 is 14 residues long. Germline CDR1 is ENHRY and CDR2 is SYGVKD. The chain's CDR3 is CAISVGGLNTEAFF. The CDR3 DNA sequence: TGTGCCATCAGTGTAGGGGGACTGAACACTGAAGCTTTCTTT.

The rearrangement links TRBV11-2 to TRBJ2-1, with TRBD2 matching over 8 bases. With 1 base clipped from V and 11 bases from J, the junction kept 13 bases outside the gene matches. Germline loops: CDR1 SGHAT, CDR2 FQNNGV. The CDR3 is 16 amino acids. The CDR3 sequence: CASSLGVSGSSGKQFF. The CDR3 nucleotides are TGTGCCAGCAGCTTAGGAGTAAGCGGGAGCTCCGGGAAGCAGTTCTTC.

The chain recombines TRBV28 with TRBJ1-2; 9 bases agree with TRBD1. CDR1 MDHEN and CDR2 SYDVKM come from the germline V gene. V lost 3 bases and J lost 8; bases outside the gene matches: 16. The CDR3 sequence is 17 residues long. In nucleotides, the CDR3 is TGTGCCAGCAGTTTTGGTAGGGACAGGGTAAGGCCTAGAGGCTACACCTTC. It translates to CASSFGRDRVRPRGYTF.

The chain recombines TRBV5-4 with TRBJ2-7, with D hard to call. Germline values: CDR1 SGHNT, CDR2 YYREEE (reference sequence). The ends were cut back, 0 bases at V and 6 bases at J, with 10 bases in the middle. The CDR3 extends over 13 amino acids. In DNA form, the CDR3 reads TGTGCCAGCAGCTTGGAGGGTTGGGGCGAGCAGTACTTC. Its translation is CASSLEGWGEQYF. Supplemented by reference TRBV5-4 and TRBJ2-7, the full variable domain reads ETGVTQSPTHLIKTRGQQVTLRCSSQSGHNTVSWYQQALGQGPQFIFQYYREEENGRGNFPPRFSGLQFPNYSSELNVNALELDDSALYLCASSLEGWGEQYFGPGTRLTVT.

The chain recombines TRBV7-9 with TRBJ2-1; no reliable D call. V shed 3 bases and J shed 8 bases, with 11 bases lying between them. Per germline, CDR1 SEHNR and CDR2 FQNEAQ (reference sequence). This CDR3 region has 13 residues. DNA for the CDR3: TGTGCCAGCAGCTTCTCCTCATGGGATGAGCAGTTCTTC. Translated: CASSFSSWDEQFF.

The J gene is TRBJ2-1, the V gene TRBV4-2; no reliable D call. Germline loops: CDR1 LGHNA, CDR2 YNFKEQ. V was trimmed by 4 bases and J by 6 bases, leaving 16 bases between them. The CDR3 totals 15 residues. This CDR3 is CASSLSSEAFNEQFF. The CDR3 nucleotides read TGTGCCAGCAGCCTCTCCTCGGAAGCCTTCAATGAGCAGTTCTTC.

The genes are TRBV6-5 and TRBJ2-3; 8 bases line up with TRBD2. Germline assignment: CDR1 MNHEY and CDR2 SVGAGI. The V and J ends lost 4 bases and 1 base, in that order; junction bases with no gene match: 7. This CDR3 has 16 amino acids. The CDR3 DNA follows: TGTGCCAGCAGTTCTCCGGGGGGGGCAGGCACAGATACGCAGTATTTT. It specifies CASSSPGGAGTDTQYF.